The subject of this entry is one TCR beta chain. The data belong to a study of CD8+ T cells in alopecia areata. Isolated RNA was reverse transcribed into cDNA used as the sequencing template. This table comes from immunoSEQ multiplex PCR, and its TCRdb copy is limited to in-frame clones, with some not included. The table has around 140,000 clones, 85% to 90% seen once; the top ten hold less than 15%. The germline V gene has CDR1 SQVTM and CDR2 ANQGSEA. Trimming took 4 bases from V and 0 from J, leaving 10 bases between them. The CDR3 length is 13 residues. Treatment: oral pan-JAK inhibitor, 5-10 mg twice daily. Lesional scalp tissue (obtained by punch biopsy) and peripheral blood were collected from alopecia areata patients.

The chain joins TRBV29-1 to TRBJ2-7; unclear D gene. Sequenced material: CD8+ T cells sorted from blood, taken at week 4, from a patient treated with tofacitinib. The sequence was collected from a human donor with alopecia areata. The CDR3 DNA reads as TGCAGCGTTGTTCCTGAGAGCTCCTACGAGCAGTACTTC. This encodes CSVVPESSYEQYF.